Below are 23 T cell receptor beta chains sequenced from a single sample in a study of response to subunit inactivated influenza vaccine. Each CDR3 protein gets one entry after TCRdb re-called the RT-PCR reads with MiXCR. Altogether fewer than 650,000 distinct CDR3 sequences are present, roughly 13% being singletons, with the ten largest covering about an eighth. The sequencing used PBMCs from blood, collected more than 35 days after vaccination. The receptor set was obtained from a man between 45 and 60 years old who received an inactivated influenza vaccine.

The rearrangement joins TRBV29-1 to TRBJ2-1; no firm D call. This CDR3 contains 14 residues. V was shortened by 4 bases and J by 3 bases, with 13 bases between the two germline ends. CDR1 is SQVTM, CDR2 ANQGSEA, per germline. The CDR3 coding sequence is TGCAGCGTTGTAGGGAAGGTGAGCTACAATGAGCAGTTCTTC. Its translation is CSVVGKVSYNEQFF.

V gene TRBV5-1 combines with J gene TRBJ2-6, with D uncertain. The germline V gene has CDR1 SGHRS and CDR2 YFSETQ. The CDR3 sequence is 15 residues long. V was shortened by 0 bases and J by 12 bases, with 16 bases between the two germline ends. The DNA for the CDR3 is TGCGCCAGCAGCTTGGGTGACGGTGGTCGGGTCGTCCTGACTTTC. It encodes CASSLGDGGRVVLTF.

This clonotype showed up just a few times. V and J are TRBV10-3 and TRBJ2-1; TRBD2 aligns across 8 bases. Unmatched junction bases numbered 2, after V lost 2 bases and J lost 5 bases. This CDR3 is built from 14 residues. Per the germline V gene, CDR1 is ENHRY and CDR2 is SYGVKD. In DNA form, the CDR3 reads TGTGCCATCAGTGAGACTAGCGGAGACAATGAGCAGTTCTTC. This translates into CAISETSGDNEQFF.

This clonotype was seen only once. The chain joins TRBV20-1 to TRBJ2-7; the D is unclear. CDR1 and CDR2 (germline): DFQATT, SNEGSKA (reference sequence). V was cut by 3 bases and J by 1 base, with 16 bases left in between. The CDR3 runs to 15 residues. The CDR3 DNA is TGCAGTGCTAGCGCCCCCGTACAGAGATCCTACGAGCAGTACTTC. The encoded protein is CSASAPVQRSYEQYF.

This clonotype was seen more than once but under ten times. V usage is TRBV20-1 and J usage is TRBJ2-2; D is unresolved. The CDR3 length is 13 residues. Germline V gene sequence: CDR1 DFQATT, CDR2 SNEGSKA (reference sequence). V dropped 2 bases and J dropped 6 bases, with 10 bases sitting between them. The CDR3 nucleotides are TGCAGTGCTAGACAAACAGTGGCCGGGGAGCTGTTTTTT. Protein product: CSARQTVAGELFF.

The sample holds a few counts of this clonotype. CDR3 bases: TGTGCCACCAGTGACGTCCGGGGAACTAGCACAGATACGCAGTATTTT. This sequence encodes CATSDVRGTSTDTQYF. The rearrangement links TRBV24-1 to TRBJ2-3; D is perhaps TRBD2 (5 bases). Trimming shortened V by 4 bases and J by 0 bases, and 13 bases separated the two germline ends. The CDR3 runs to 16 residues. The germline V gene encodes CDR1 KGHDR and CDR2 SFDVKD.

V gene TRBV11-2 combines with J gene TRBJ2-2; TRBD2 matches 12 bases. V shed 1 base and J 3 bases; nucleotides not matched to a gene: 9. Germline CDR1 reads SGHAT; CDR2 reads FQNNGV. The length of the CDR3 is 19 residues. The CDR3 DNA is TGTGCCAGCAGCTTAGGTCTAGCGGGAGGGCCAGGGGACACCGGGGAGCTGTTTTTT. Protein: CASSLGLAGGPGDTGELFF.

This clonotype has a handful of counts. The chain is built from TRBV9 and TRBJ2-7; 7 nucleotides match TRBD1. Germline V gives CDR1 SGDLS, CDR2 YYNGEE. Trimming took 3 bases from V and 6 from J; bases not matched to a gene: 12. The length of the CDR3 is 15 residues. CDR3 in DNA: TGTGCCAGCAGCGCTTCGGACAGGTCATATTCCGAGCAGTACTTC. Its protein product is CASSASDRSYSEQYF.

The V call is TRBV29-1, the J call TRBJ2-3; D not certain. This CDR3 has 12 amino acids. V shed 1 base and J shed 6 bases, with 8 bases lying between them. Germline CDR1 SQVTM, CDR2 ANQGSEA. The DNA of the CDR3 is TGCAGCGTTGAAGTCTCCGGTGATACGCAGTATTTT. It encodes CSVEVSGDTQYF.

This chain links TRBV6-5 with TRBJ1-6, with D possibly TRBD1 on 6 matching bases. This CDR3 spans 14 amino acids. V was trimmed by 7 bases and J by 9 bases, leaving 16 bases between them. CDR1 and CDR2 (germline): MNHEY, SVGAGI. Written as DNA, the CDR3 is TGTGCCAGCATTACCGGGACATTGGGTTCACCCCTCCACTTT. This encodes CASITGTLGSPLHF.

This clonotype was found a few times. The genes are TRBV15 and TRBJ2-1; 7 nucleotides match TRBD2. Germline trimming cut 3 bases from V and 2 bases from J; bases unmatched to any gene: 4. This CDR3 has 15 residues. Germline loops: CDR1 LNHNV, CDR2 YYDKDF (reference sequence). The CDR3: CATSSFRGAYNEQFF. The CDR3 bases are TGTGCCACCAGCAGTTTTCGGGGGGCCTACAATGAGCAGTTCTTC.

This rearrangement joins TRBV3-1 to TRBJ2-3; TRBD1 matches at 8 bases. CDR3 size: 14 residues. The V gene's germline CDR1 is LGHDT and CDR2 YNNKEL (reference sequence). The V gene end was trimmed by 6 bases and the J gene end by 1 base; junction bases not matched to a gene: 3. CDR3 nucleotides: TGTGCCAGCAGGGAGGGACAGGGCACAGATACGCAGTATTTT. Its protein is CASREGQGTDTQYF.

In this sample, this clonotype turned up a few times. V is TRBV12-3 or TRBV12-4 and J is TRBJ1-3; D is unresolved. V lost 4 bases and J lost 0, with 10 bases in between. CDR3 length: 15 residues. CDR3 nucleotides: TGTGCCAGCAGTTCGCGGACGGTCTCTGGAAACACCATATATTTT. Translation: CASSSRTVSGNTIYF.

The chain carries TRBV4-1 and TRBJ2-3; the D gene could be TRBD1 or TRBD2 (6 bases each). There are 19 residues in the CDR3. CDR1 and CDR2 (germline): MGHRA, YSYEKL. The V and J ends lost 4 bases and 2 bases respectively, with 25 bases between them. The CDR3 nucleotides are TGCGCCAGCAGCCCAAGAATGGGGGGACACCCGGGAATCACAGATACGCAGTATTTT. It translates to CASSPRMGGHPGITDTQYF.

This chain connects TRBV20-1 to TRBJ1-1, with a weak D call TRBD1 (5 bases). The V gene's germline CDR1 is DFQATT and CDR2 SNEGSKA (reference sequence). Trimming removed 7 bases from V and 10 bases from J, with 19 bases in between. There are 12 residues in the CDR3. DNA of the CDR3: TGCAGTGTAATTCGTGGGGGGGAGGGAGCTTTCTTT. Amino acids: CSVIRGGEGAFF.

This clonotype turned up a few times. This chain joins TRBV9 and TRBJ1-1; 7 nucleotides line up with TRBD1. This CDR3 contains 18 residues. The junction had 18 bases not matched to a gene; V was cut back by 3 bases and J by 4 bases. CDR1 and CDR2 from the germline V gene are SGDLS and YYNGEE. The CDR3: CASSANKVPTGPSTEAFF. For the CDR3, the DNA is TGTGCCAGCAGCGCTAATAAAGTTCCGACAGGGCCGAGCACTGAAGCTTTCTTT.

This clonotype was seen many times. The J gene is TRBJ2-1, the V gene TRBV5-8; D unclear. This CDR3 comprises 13 residues. Trimming removed 0 bases from V and 6 bases from J, with 7 bases in between. CDR1 is SGHTS and CDR2 is YDEGEE in the germline V gene. DNA of the CDR3: TGTGCCAGCAGCTTGGCTCTTTTCAATGAGCAGTTCTTC. Translated: CASSLALFNEQFF. Variable domain in full (rest from reference TRBV5-8 and TRBJ2-1): EAGVTQSPTHLIKTRGQQATLRCSPISGHTSVYWYQQALGLGLQFLLWYDEGEERNRGNFPPRFSGRQFPNYSSELNVNALELEDSALYLCASSLALFNEQFFGPGTRLTVL.

This clonotype was counted at least ten times. The V and J genes are TRBV4-3 and TRBJ2-7; 8 nucleotides align to TRBD1. V lost 0 bases to trimming and J lost 3 bases; unmatched junction nucleotides: 4. The CDR3 totals 15 residues. Germline V gene lookup returns CDR1 LGHNA and CDR2 YSLEER. The CDR3 reads CASSQERDRLYEQYF. The CDR3 nucleotides are TGCGCCAGCAGCCAAGAAAGGGACAGGCTCTACGAGCAGTACTTC.

This chain connects TRBV20-1 to TRBJ2-1, with 8 bases aligning to TRBD2. Trimming took 2 bases from V and 0 from J; bases not matched to a gene: 6. Germline V gene lookup returns CDR1 DFQATT and CDR2 SNEGSKA (reference sequence). This CDR3 is built from 16 residues. The CDR3 sequence: CSARLAGLSSYNEQFF. Written as DNA, the CDR3 is TGCAGTGCTAGACTAGCGGGCTTAAGCTCCTACAATGAGCAGTTCTTC.

The J gene is TRBJ1-5, the V gene TRBV7-9; 7 nucleotides agree with TRBD1. CDR1 and CDR2 from the germline V gene are SEHNR and FQNEAQ (reference sequence). The CDR3 runs 16 residues. Unmatched junction bases numbered 10, after V lost 4 bases and J lost 4 bases. CDR3 region: CASSSPDRPFNQPQHF. CDR3 sequence (DNA): TGTGCCAGCAGCTCCCCGGACAGGCCGTTTAATCAGCCCCAGCATTTT.

This chain connects TRBV11-2 to TRBJ2-1; 8 bases line up with TRBD1. The CDR3 has 17 residues. V shed 1 base, J shed 9 bases, and the junction held 14 bases outside the gene matches. In germline, CDR1 is SGHAT, CDR2 FQNNGV. This CDR3 is CASSLAGTGWGLGEQFF. The CDR3 region has the DNA TGTGCCAGCAGCTTAGCCGGGACAGGATGGGGTCTCGGTGAGCAGTTCTTC.

This clonotype came up many times. The chain employs TRBV29-1 and TRBJ1-1; D might be TRBD1 (5 bases). This CDR3 is 13 amino acids long. CDR1 SQVTM and CDR2 ANQGSEA come from the germline V gene. Trimming pared 4 bases from V and 9 bases from J, leaving 18 bases between. CDR3 amino acids: CSVAGQRVPQAFF. CDR3 DNA: TGCAGCGTTGCGGGGCAGAGGGTCCCGCAAGCTTTCTTT.

The genes are TRBV7-9 and TRBJ2-2; 8 bases are a match to TRBD1. Germline V gene sequence: CDR1 SEHNR, CDR2 FQNEAQ (reference sequence). With V trimmed by 4 bases and J by 5 bases, 9 bases remained unmatched. The CDR3 has 16 amino acids. The CDR3 bases are TGTGCCAGCAGCTCAGGACAGGGATATAATACCGGGGAGCTGTTTTTT. Encoded protein: CASSSGQGYNTGELFF.